The 25 T cell receptor beta chains given below trace back to one sample, sequenced in a study of blood T cell repertoires in COVID-19. Generated by immunoSEQ multiplex PCR, the TCRdb table keeps only in-frame clones and is missing some. The data hold around 160,000 clones, with 87% observed a single time. The specimen was PBMCs or T cells enriched from blood (not recorded which). Every receptor here comes from a woman aged 40 to 50 who had been exposed to COVID-19.

The chain couples TRBV27 to TRBJ2-3; D might be TRBD1 (8 bases). Germline loops: CDR1 MNHEY, CDR2 SMNVEV (reference sequence). The CDR3 extends over 20 amino acids. The V gene lost 6 bases and the J gene lost 3 bases, with 31 bases spanning the gap. The CDR3 sequence is CASSPWTGSSGRAGTDTQYF. DNA for the CDR3: TGTGCCAGCAGCCCTTGGACAGGGTCGTCGGGGAGGGCCGGGACAGATACGCAGTATTTT.

This clone has a single count. The V call is TRBV11-3, the J call TRBJ2-5, with D maybe TRBD2 (7 bases). The length of the CDR3 is 13 residues. Germline CDR1 reads SGHNT; CDR2 reads YENEEA. The ends were cut back, 5 bases at V and 5 bases at J, with 12 bases in the middle. CDR3 sequence reads: CASSGRGGETQYF. The CDR3 bases are TGTGCCAGCAGCGGCAGGGGAGGGGAGACCCAGTACTTC.

This sequence joins TRBV6-2 or TRBV6-3 and TRBJ2-3, with a weak D call TRBD2 (6 bases). Germline CDR1 reads MNHEY; CDR2 reads SVGEGT. The CDR3 loop spans 13 amino acids. The V and J ends lost 6 bases and 4 bases respectively, with 11 bases between them. This chain's CDR3 is CASSSGLSDTQYF. The DNA of the CDR3 is TGTGCCAGCAGCTCAGGACTATCAGATACGCAGTATTTT.

This clone was counted a single time. The chain couples TRBV27 to TRBJ2-5, with 10 bases lining up with TRBD2. Trimming took 6 bases from V and 2 from J; bases not matched to a gene: 6. Germline V gene lookup returns CDR1 MNHEY and CDR2 SMNVEV (reference sequence). The CDR3 consists of 15 residues. The CDR3: CASRRAGGVQETQYF. The CDR3 region has the DNA TGTGCCAGCAGACGAGCGGGAGGGGTGCAAGAGACCCAGTACTTC.

The chain recombines TRBV19 with TRBJ1-1; D may be TRBD1 (6 bases). The CDR3 totals 18 residues. V lost 7 bases and J 5 bases, leaving 29 bases between the germline ends. Germline loops: CDR1 LNHDA, CDR2 SQIVND (reference sequence). The chain's CDR3 is CASNPVGGGRSRRTEAFF. CDR3 DNA sequence: TGTGCCAGTAATCCGGTGGGTGGGGGCAGATCGAGGCGAACTGAAGCTTTCTTT.

The chain carries TRBV19 and TRBJ1-6; 9 positions agree with TRBD1. The length of the CDR3 is 17 residues. Germline CDR1 and CDR2: LNHDA and SQIVND (reference sequence). Germline trimming cut 5 bases from V and 5 bases from J; bases unmatched to any gene: 10. CDR3 protein: CASSPRQGDMNNSPLHF. The CDR3 bases are TGTGCCAGTAGTCCCCGACAGGGGGATATGAATAATTCACCCCTCCACTTT.

V gene TRBV2 combines with J gene TRBJ1-5; unclear D gene. Between the trimmed V and J ends, which lost 2 bases and 0 bases, there was a span of 5 bases. Germline V gene sequence: CDR1 SNHLY, CDR2 FYNNEI. The CDR3 is made up of 14 amino acids. The DNA for the CDR3 is TGTGCCAGCAGTGAAACCTATAGCAATCAGCCCCAGCATTTT. Encoded protein: CASSETYSNQPQHF.

V usage is TRBV27 and J usage is TRBJ2-1; 8 bases are a match to TRBD1. The CDR3 is 16 residues long. V lost 1 base to trimming and J lost 2 bases; unmatched junction nucleotides: 4. From germline, CDR1 is MNHEY and CDR2 SMNVEV (reference sequence). CDR3 nucleotide sequence: TGTGCCAGCAGTTTATACGGACAGGGCCCCTACAATGAGCAGTTCTTC. Translated, it gives CASSLYGQGPYNEQFF.

The chain carries TRBV9 and TRBJ2-7; D gene unclear. Per the germline V gene, CDR1 is SGDLS and CDR2 is YYNGEE. The CDR3 covers 14 residues. The V and J ends lost 4 bases and 1 base respectively, with 12 bases between them. The CDR3 coding sequence is TGTGCCAGCAGCTCCTCGGGTTTTTCCTACGAGCAGTACTTC. Its translation is CASSSSGFSYEQYF.

This clone was counted between two and nine times. CDR3 DNA: TGTGCCAGCAGCCCCGGGACAGGTAGTATTGATGGCTACACCTTC. This encodes CASSPGTGSIDGYTF. The chain uses TRBV9 and TRBJ1-2; 8 bases agree with TRBD1. The CDR3 covers 15 residues. The trim removed 4 bases at V and 6 bases at J, leaving 11 bases unmatched. Germline V gene sequence: CDR1 SGDLS, CDR2 YYNGEE.

V gene TRBV19 combines with J gene TRBJ1-1; D possibly corresponds to TRBD1 (6 bases). V lost 2 bases and J 0 bases, leaving 7 bases between the germline ends. The CDR3 spans 14 residues. The germline V gene encodes CDR1 LNHDA and CDR2 SQIVND (reference sequence). DNA of the CDR3: TGTGCCAGTAGTATACAGGGGCTGAACACTGAAGCTTTCTTT. It encodes CASSIQGLNTEAFF.

The chain is built from TRBV11-3 and TRBJ1-1; D possibly corresponds to TRBD1 (5 bases). CDR1 is SGHNT and CDR2 is YENEEA in the germline V gene. This CDR3 is built from 14 residues. Trimming pared 2 bases from V and 0 bases from J, leaving 7 bases between. CDR3: CASSLQGMNTEAFF. CDR3 nucleotides: TGTGCCAGCAGCTTACAGGGAATGAACACTGAAGCTTTCTTT. Full variable domain (outside the CDR3, taken from reference TRBV11-3 and TRBJ1-1): EAGVVQSPRYKIIEKKQPVAFWCNPISGHNTLYWYLQNLGQGPELLIRYENEEAVDDSQLPKDRFSAERLKGVDSTLKIQPAELGDSAVYLCASSLQGMNTEAFFGQGTRLTVV.

The genes are TRBV2 and TRBJ1-1, with D possibly matching TRBD1 (5 bases). V shed 6 bases and J shed 8 bases, with 13 bases lying between them. Per the germline V gene, CDR1 is SNHLY and CDR2 is FYNNEI. This CDR3 contains 12 residues. DNA for the CDR3: TGTGCCAGCAGCGTCGGGACTTCCGAAGCTTTCTTT. Its protein is CASSVGTSEAFF.

The chain has TRBV9 and TRBJ1-2; 7 bases are shared with TRBD1. The CDR3 is 15 residues long. Germline V gene lookup returns CDR1 SGDLS and CDR2 YYNGEE. Trimming at V came to 2 bases and at J to 2 bases, leaving 6 bases not matched to a gene. The CDR3 protein is CASSVGAGGNYGYTF. The DNA for the CDR3 is TGTGCCAGCAGCGTCGGGGCAGGGGGGAACTATGGCTACACCTTC.

The chain has TRBV28 and TRBJ2-5; D gene ambiguous. The V gene lost 3 bases and the J gene lost 4 bases, with 3 bases spanning the gap. The CDR3 consists of 11 residues. Germline V CDR1 and CDR2: MDHEN, SYDVKM. The CDR3: CASSLRETQYF. The CDR3 region has the DNA TGTGCCAGCAGTTTGCGAGAGACCCAGTACTTC.

The chain carries TRBV10-3 and TRBJ2-3, with 9 positions matching TRBD1. This CDR3 has 15 residues. V gave up 6 bases and J gave up 4 bases; unmatched junction bases: 8. Germline V lookup: CDR1 ENHRY, CDR2 SYGVKD. The CDR3 here is CAIRDRDRDADTQYF. The CDR3 DNA is TGTGCCATCAGGGACCGGGACAGGGACGCAGATACGCAGTATTTT.

The V call is TRBV2, the J call TRBJ1-6; TRBD1 agrees at 10 bases. CDR1 and CDR2 from the germline V gene are SNHLY and FYNNEI. Unmatched junction bases numbered 6, after V lost 10 bases and J lost 6 bases. The CDR3 is 14 amino acids. CDR3 coding DNA: TGTGCCACGGCTGGGGACAGGGGTAATTCACCCCTCCACTTT. Translation: CATAGDRGNSPLHF.

The chain couples TRBV19 to TRBJ1-5; 8 bases are a match to TRBD1. V dropped 3 bases and J dropped 5; count of bases not matched to a gene: 6. The germline CDR1 and CDR2 sequences are LNHDA and SQIVND (reference sequence). The CDR3 has 15 residues. The CDR3 region is CASSMAGGPDQPQHF. CDR3 DNA: TGTGCCAGTAGTATGGCAGGGGGCCCGGATCAGCCCCAGCATTTT.

The chain has TRBV3-1 (or the pseudogene TRBV3-2) and TRBJ2-3, with D unclear. CDR1 is LGHDT, CDR2 YNNKEL, per germline (reference sequence). This CDR3 region has 14 residues. Trimming removed 4 bases at V and 1 base at J, with 9 bases between. The CDR3 DNA reads TGTGCCAGCAGCCCTTTAGTTGGCACAGATACGCAGTATTTT. This gives the protein CASSPLVGTDTQYF.

This clone was recorded only once. This rearrangement joins TRBV5-6 to TRBJ1-2; D not certain. The CDR3 sequence is 14 residues long. Trimming took off 5 bases at V and 4 bases at J, with 15 bases between the two ends. The germline gives CDR1 SGHDT, CDR2 YYEEEE. In DNA, the CDR3 is TGTGCCAGCAGTCCCGACCAGGTACGCTATGGCTACACCTTC. Its translation is CASSPDQVRYGYTF.

The rearrangement links TRBV6-5 to TRBJ2-7; D unclear. Looked up from germline, CDR1 is MNHEY and CDR2 is SVGAGI. Trimming removed 0 bases at V and 4 bases at J, with 10 bases between. The CDR3 sequence is 14 residues long. The CDR3 region is CASSYSIERYEQYF. The CDR3, as DNA: TGTGCCAGCAGTTACTCGATTGAGCGATACGAGCAGTACTTC.

The V and J genes are TRBV6-5 and TRBJ1-1; no definite D call. V was cut by 8 bases and J by 5 bases, with 15 bases left in between. This CDR3 contains 13 residues. The germline V gene has CDR1 MNHEY and CDR2 SVGAGI. DNA for the CDR3: TGTGCCAGCCAGGACGGAGGTAGAACTGAAGCTTTCTTT. It translates to CASQDGGRTEAFF.

The chain employs TRBV6-5 and TRBJ2-7, with 8 bases lining up with TRBD2. This CDR3 comprises 11 residues. Per the germline V gene, CDR1 is MNHEY and CDR2 is SVGAGI. J lost 9 bases, V lost 10 bases, and 8 bases had no gene match. The CDR3 reads CATAGAGVQYF. CDR3 bases: TGTGCCACAGCGGGGGCGGGTGTGCAGTACTTC.

The chain carries TRBV7-2 and TRBJ2-7; 10 bases are shared with TRBD1. The CDR3 sequence is 15 residues long. Losses at the gene ends were 1 base for V and 5 bases for J; bases not matched to a gene: 5. From germline, CDR1 is SGHTA and CDR2 FQGNSA. The CDR3 reads CASSLGWGQGNEQYF. CDR3 coding DNA: TGTGCCAGCAGCTTAGGGTGGGGACAGGGGAACGAGCAGTACTTC.

To note about this clone: One end of the junction varies from germline; a read error may be responsible. The chain employs TRBV4-3 and TRBJ1-4; weak D call: TRBD1 (6 bases). CDR3 length equals 12 residues. The V gene's germline CDR1 is LGHNA and CDR2 YSLEER. CDR3 amino acids: CASSLVGGPLLF. The CDR3 DNA reads as TGCGCCAGCAGCCTTGTAGGGGGACCCCTACTTTTT.